The 27 T cell receptor beta chains in this list originate from one sample, sequenced in a study of blood T cell dynamics during melanoma immunotherapy. Time point indicated: pre-treatment baseline. Method: immunoSEQ multiplex PCR; TCRdb's copy keeps in-frame clones and lacks some. The sample contains more than 9,000 clones, approximately 86% of which appear only once. The sequenced sample was blood, obtained from a patient treated with checkpoint blockade. These receptors all stem from a human donor with melanoma.

The V call is TRBV2, the J call TRBJ2-1; D is uncertain. The ends were cut back, 8 bases at V and 4 bases at J, with 9 bases in the middle. Germline CDR1 is SNHLY and CDR2 is FYNNEI. The CDR3 is 12 residues long. CDR3 nucleotide sequence: TGTGCCAGCCGTACCCCATACAATGAGCAGTTCTTC. It yields the protein CASRTPYNEQFF.

J is TRBJ2-7 and V is TRBV15, with D possibly matching TRBD2 (6 bases). V was clipped by 1 base and J by 4 bases, with 11 bases between them. The CDR3 spans 14 residues. Germline V lookup: CDR1 LNHNV, CDR2 YYDKDF (reference sequence). The CDR3 bases are TGTGCCACCAGCAGAGTCGGGGGAGTGTACGAGCAGTACTTC. It codes for CATSRVGGVYEQYF.

The chain links TRBV5-1 to TRBJ1-1; D remains ambiguous. Germline V gives CDR1 SGHRS, CDR2 YFSETQ. The CDR3 loop spans 15 amino acids. Trimming removed 6 bases from V and 5 bases from J, with 20 bases in between. CDR3 loop: CASTTQSEGGTEAFF. The DNA of the CDR3 is TGCGCCAGCACCACTCAAAGCGAGGGAGGAACTGAAGCTTTCTTT.

The chain is built from TRBV7-9 and TRBJ1-4; D not resolved. The CDR3 consists of 13 residues. Germline assignment: CDR1 SEHNR and CDR2 FQNEAQ (reference sequence). The V gene lost 2 bases and the J gene lost 8 bases, with 9 bases spanning the gap. The CDR3 sequence: CASSLRAGEKLFF. The CDR3 nucleotides are TGTGCCAGCAGCTTAAGAGCGGGGGAAAAACTGTTTTTT. Drawing the rest from reference TRBV7-9 and TRBJ1-4, the complete variable domain is DTGVSQNPRHKITKRGQNVTFRCDPISEHNRLYWYRQTLGQGPEFLTYFQNEAQLEKSRLLSDRFSAERPKGSFSTLEIQRTEQGDSAMYLCASSLRAGEKLFFGSGTQLSVL.

The chain combines TRBV6-6 with TRBJ2-5; D is unclear. The germline gives CDR1 MNHNY, CDR2 SVGAGI (reference sequence). The CDR3 sequence is 13 residues long. The V end was cut by 7 bases, the J end by 1 base, with 10 bases between. The CDR3 DNA follows: TGTGCCAGCACCCGAGATTTCCAAGAGACCCAGTACTTC. Translated, it gives CASTRDFQETQYF.

The chain uses TRBV2 and TRBJ1-2; TRBD1 matches 8 bases. Germline values: CDR1 SNHLY, CDR2 FYNNEI. This CDR3 spans 13 amino acids. Losses at the gene ends were 8 bases for V and 4 bases for J; bases not matched to a gene: 6. The CDR3 is CASGLTGVYGYTF. The CDR3 DNA reads as TGTGCCAGCGGACTGACAGGGGTCTATGGCTACACCTTC. The full variable domain, completed using reference TRBV2 and TRBJ1-2, is EPEVTQTPSHQVTQMGQEVILRCVPISNHLYFYWYRQILGQKVEFLVSFYNNEISEKSEIFDDQFSVERPDGSNFTLKIRSTKLEDSAMYFCASGLTGVYGYTFGSGTRLTVV.

The chain recombines TRBV7-3 with TRBJ1-1; 8 nucleotides line up with TRBD1. The V and J ends lost 2 bases and 1 base, in that order; junction bases with no gene match: 3. From germline, CDR1 is SGHTA and CDR2 FQGTGA. The length of the CDR3 is 15 residues. In DNA, the CDR3 is TGTGCCAGCAGCTTATTAGGACAGGGGAACACTGAAGCTTTCTTT. The encoded protein is CASSLLGQGNTEAFF.

This clone has a handful of counts. This chain links TRBV7-9 with TRBJ1-6; no clear D gene. The length of the CDR3 is 13 residues. Deletions cut 1 base from V and 7 bases from J, with 5 bases between. CDR1 SEHNR and CDR2 FQNEAQ come from the germline V gene (reference sequence). The CDR3: CASSLEGNSPLHF. The DNA of the CDR3 is TGTGCCAGCAGCTTAGAGGGAAATTCACCCCTCCACTTT.

The J gene is TRBJ1-1, the V gene TRBV28; the match to TRBD1 covers 8 bases. This CDR3 has 16 amino acids. Germline CDR1 is MDHEN and CDR2 is SYDVKM. J gave up 1 base and V 1 base, and 5 bases lay outside the gene matches. CDR3 nucleotides: TGTGCCAGCAGTTTATTTGAGGACAGGGAGAACACTGAAGCTTTCTTT. Translation gives CASSLFEDRENTEAFF. Full variable domain (outside the CDR3, taken from reference TRBV28 and TRBJ1-1): DVKVTQSSRYLVKRTGEKVFLECVQDMDHENMFWYRQDPGLGLRLIYFSYDVKMKEKGDIPEGYSVSREKKERFSLILESASTNQTSMYLCASSLFEDRENTEAFFGQGTRLTVV.

V and J are TRBV11-3 and TRBJ2-2; the match to TRBD2 covers 14 bases. The germline gives CDR1 SGHNT, CDR2 YENEEA. The CDR3 spans 18 residues. Trimming took 5 bases from V and 7 from J; bases not matched to a gene: 12. CDR3: CASSLGLAGGLEYGELFF. Here the CDR3 DNA reads TGTGCCAGCAGCCTCGGACTAGCGGGGGGCCTCGAGTACGGGGAGCTGTTTTTT.

V gene TRBV5-1 combines with J gene TRBJ2-5; D is ambiguous. Trimming pared 0 bases from V and 1 base from J, leaving 7 bases between. Germline V CDR1 and CDR2: SGHRS, YFSETQ. The CDR3 is 14 residues long. CDR3 protein: CASSLGRIQETQYF. The CDR3 region has the DNA TGCGCCAGCAGCTTGGGACGTATCCAAGAGACCCAGTACTTC.

The chain combines TRBV4-2 with TRBJ2-7, with TRBD2 matching over 8 bases. V gave up 4 bases and J gave up 4 bases; unmatched junction bases: 9. Germline V CDR1 and CDR2: LGHNA, YNFKEQ. The CDR3 length is 15 residues. CDR3 amino acids: CASSPAGGAGYEQYF. The CDR3 DNA reads as TGTGCCAGCAGCCCTGCGGGGGGCGCTGGGTACGAGCAGTACTTC.

CDR3 nucleotides: TGTGCCAGCAGCAAAAAGGACTGGACAGGGGTGGACGAGCAGTACTTC. This codes for CASSKKDWTGVDEQYF. The chain links TRBV21-1 to TRBJ2-7; the table assigns TRBD1, which was not confirmed against the DNA. TRBV21-1 represents a pseudogene. The CDR3 has 16 residues.

In this sample, this clone turned up a few times. The chain couples TRBV5-1 to TRBJ1-1; D call uncertain. V lost 4 bases and J lost 1, with 11 bases in between. This CDR3 spans 14 amino acids. Germline lookup yields CDR1 SGHRS and CDR2 YFSETQ. The CDR3 DNA follows: TGCGCCAGCAGCGCGGAACCCCAGAACACTGAAGCTTTCTTT. It is translated as CASSAEPQNTEAFF. Full variable domain (remainder filled in from reference TRBV5-1 and TRBJ1-1): KAGVTQTPRYLIKTRGQQVTLSCSPISGHRSVSWYQQTPGQGLQFLFEYFSETQRNKGNFPGRFSGRQFSNSRSEMNVSTLELGDSALYLCASSAEPQNTEAFFGQGTRLTVV.

The chain employs TRBV9 and TRBJ1-6; D perhaps matches TRBD1 (6 bases). Per the germline V gene, CDR1 is SGDLS and CDR2 is YYNGEE. This CDR3 is 16 amino acids long. Trimming cost V 0 bases and J 1 base, with 8 bases left between them. CDR3 nucleotides: TGTGCCAGCAGCGTAGAGGGGGGGTCCTATAATTCACCCCTCCACTTT. Protein product: CASSVEGGSYNSPLHF.

This clone was seen only a few times. The V call is TRBV27, the J call TRBJ2-5; unclear D gene. The CDR3 contains 13 residues. In germline, CDR1 is MNHEY, CDR2 SMNVEV (reference sequence). Trimming stripped 5 bases from V and 5 bases from J, with 12 bases between. CDR3 amino acids: CASSLASWETQYF. DNA of the CDR3: TGTGCCAGCAGTCTGGCCTCATGGGAGACCCAGTACTTC.

A single count supports this clone. This sequence joins TRBV4-2 and TRBJ1-1, with 11 positions matching TRBD1. CDR1 and CDR2 (germline): LGHNA, YNFKEQ. The CDR3 is 13 residues long. Trimming at V came to 6 bases and at J to 5 bases, leaving 2 bases not matched to a gene. The DNA for the CDR3 is TGTGCCAGCAGTAGGGACAGGGGGACTGAAGCTTTCTTT. Translating gives CASSRDRGTEAFF.

This rearrangement joins TRBV11-2 to TRBJ2-2, with a weak D call TRBD1 (6 bases). Germline V gene lookup returns CDR1 SGHAT and CDR2 FQNNGV. V gave up 5 bases and J gave up 1 base, with 14 bases separating them. The CDR3 covers 16 residues. The CDR3 nucleotides read TGTGCCAGCAGCGTGGTTTCGGGACAGAACACCGGGGAGCTGTTTTTT. The encoded protein is CASSVVSGQNTGELFF.

This chain links TRBV7-2 with TRBJ2-1, with D maybe TRBD2 (7 bases). This CDR3 contains 15 residues. Trimming stripped 1 base from V and 5 bases from J, with 12 bases between. Germline V gene sequence: CDR1 SGHTA, CDR2 FQGNSA. This chain's CDR3 is CASSLVGGAHNEQFF. CDR3 nucleotide sequence: TGTGCCAGCAGCTTAGTGGGGGGGGCCCACAATGAGCAGTTCTTC.

This clone has more than one count but fewer than ten. The rearrangement uses TRBV5-4 and TRBJ2-1, with D unresolved. From germline, CDR1 is SGHNT and CDR2 YYREEE (reference sequence). Trimming removed 1 base at V and 2 bases at J, with 16 bases between. The CDR3 is 17 residues long. In nucleotides, the CDR3 is TGTGCCAGCAGCTTGTCCATAAGGACCTTAGCCTACAATGAGCAGTTCTTC. As protein: CASSLSIRTLAYNEQFF.

This chain uses TRBV5-6 with TRBJ2-2; 8 nucleotides line up with TRBD2. The CDR3 loop spans 15 amino acids. V shed 0 bases and J 4 bases; nucleotides not matched to a gene: 2. Germline V CDR1 and CDR2: SGHDT, YYEEEE. CDR3 region: CASSLAAGGTGELFF. In nucleotides, the CDR3 is TGTGCCAGCAGCTTGGCGGCGGGGGGCACCGGGGAGCTGTTTTTT. Together with reference TRBV5-6 and TRBJ2-2, the CDR3 gives the full variable domain: DAGVTQSPTHLIKTRGQQVTLRCSPKSGHDTVSWYQQALGQGPQFIFQYYEEEERQRGNFPDRFSGHQFPNYSSELNVNALLLGDSALYLCASSLAAGGTGELFFGEGSRLTVL.

This sequence joins TRBV20-1 and TRBJ2-7; D is uncertain. This CDR3 contains 11 residues. V was pared by 3 bases and J by 6 bases, with 9 bases between. Germline lookup yields CDR1 DFQATT and CDR2 SNEGSKA (reference sequence). CDR3 sequence (DNA): TGCAGTGCTAGTCAGGTCTCCGAGCAGTACTTC. It yields the protein CSASQVSEQYF.

The chain combines TRBV7-3 with TRBJ2-1, with a weak D call TRBD2 (6 bases). Trimming shortened V by 2 bases and J by 0 bases, and 14 bases separated the two germline ends. Looked up from germline, CDR1 is SGHTA and CDR2 is FQGTGA. The length of the CDR3 is 17 residues. CDR3 in DNA: TGTGCCAGCAGCTTAGAAGTTAGCGGTAGCTCCTACAATGAGCAGTTCTTC. Protein: CASSLEVSGSSYNEQFF.

The chain's CDR3 is CASSEMTGSGELFF. As DNA, the CDR3 is TGTGCCAGCAGTGAAATGACAGGGAGCGGGGAGCTGTTTTTT. This sequence joins TRBV6-1 and TRBJ2-2, with 7 bases lining up with TRBD1. The V gene's germline CDR1 is MNHNS and CDR2 SASEGT. V was clipped by 2 bases and J by 7 bases; unmatched bases: 4. CDR3 length equals 14 residues.

This clone was counted once. The rearrangement joins TRBV6-1 to TRBJ1-6; a weak D match, TRBD1 (6 bases). Germline CDR1 MNHNS, CDR2 SASEGT. CDR3 size: 13 residues. Trimming shortened V by 8 bases and J by 10 bases, and 15 bases separated the two germline ends. DNA of the CDR3: TGTGCCAGCCATATCGGACAGTCCTCACCCCTCCACTTT. This translates into CASHIGQSSPLHF.

A single count supports this clone. The V and J genes are TRBV5-1 and TRBJ2-3; 7 bases are a match to TRBD2. With V trimmed by 2 bases and J by 1 base, 1 base remained unmatched. The CDR3 runs 14 residues. Germline CDR1 and CDR2: SGHRS and YFSETQ. CDR3 sequence: CASSFLAGTDTQYF. DNA for the CDR3: TGCGCCAGCAGCTTTCTAGCGGGCACAGATACGCAGTATTTT.

The J gene is TRBJ1-5, the V gene TRBV28; no definite D call. The V gene's germline CDR1 is MDHEN and CDR2 SYDVKM. The CDR3 runs to 13 residues. V was shortened by 4 bases and J by 4 bases, with 8 bases between the two germline ends. The CDR3 bases are TGTGCCAGCAGTTCCAGAGGGAATCAGCCCCAGCATTTT. Its translation: CASSSRGNQPQHF.